Reported below is one T cell receptor beta chain. A single record per CDR3 protein comes from TCRdb applying MiXCR to the RT-PCR reads. The sample has hundreds of thousands of distinct CDR3 sequences; 16% are singletons. The sample is drawn from a study of patients and donors after allogeneic stem cell transplantation. The CDR3 runs to 13 residues. Germline V lookup: CDR1 SGHVS, CDR2 FNYEAQ. V was clipped by 4 bases and J by 9 bases, with 15 bases between them. The sequencing sample was made of blood, either unsorted or a sorted T cell fraction (not recorded which). The sequence was obtained from a human donor who was either an allogeneic HSCT recipient or a stem cell or donor lymphocyte infusion donor (not recorded which). It is not recorded whose cells these are; they may come from a transplant donor. This chain joins TRBV7-6 and TRBJ2-5; a possible D gene is TRBD2 (5 bases). CDR3 sequence: CASSSQDLAPQYF. The DNA of the CDR3 is TGTGCCAGCAGCTCCCAGGACTTGGCACCCCAGTACTTC. Using reference TRBV7-6 and TRBJ2-5 for the parts outside the CDR3, the full variable domain is GAGVSQSPRYKVTKRGQDVALRCDPISGHVSLYWYRQALGQGPEFLTYFNYEAQQDKSGLPNDRFSAERPEGSISTLTIQRTEQRDSAMYRCASSSQDLAPQYFGPGTRLLVL.